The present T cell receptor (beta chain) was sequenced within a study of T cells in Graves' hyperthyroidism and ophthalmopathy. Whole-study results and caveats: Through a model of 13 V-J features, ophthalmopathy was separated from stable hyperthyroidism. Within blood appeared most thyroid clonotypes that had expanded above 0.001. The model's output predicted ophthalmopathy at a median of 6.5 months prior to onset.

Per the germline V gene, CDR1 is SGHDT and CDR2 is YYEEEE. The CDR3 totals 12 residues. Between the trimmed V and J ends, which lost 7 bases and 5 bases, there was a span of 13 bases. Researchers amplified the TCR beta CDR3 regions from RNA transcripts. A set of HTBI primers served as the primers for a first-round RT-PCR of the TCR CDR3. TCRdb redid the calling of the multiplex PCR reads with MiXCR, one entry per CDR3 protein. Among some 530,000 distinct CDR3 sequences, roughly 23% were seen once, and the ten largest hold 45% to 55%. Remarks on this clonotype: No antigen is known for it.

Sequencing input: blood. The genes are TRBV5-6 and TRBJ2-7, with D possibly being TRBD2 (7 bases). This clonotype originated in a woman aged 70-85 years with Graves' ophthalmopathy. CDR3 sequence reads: CASRGAGNEQYF. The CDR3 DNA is TGTGCCAGCCGGGGGGCAGGGAACGAGCAGTACTTC.